The rows below give T cell receptor beta chains drawn from one sample of a study of control samples from healthy donors and cancer patients. Data came from immunoSEQ multiplex PCR; TCRdb stores just in-frame clones and leaves some out. Among 40,000 to 45,000 clones listed, around 75% were seen once. What was sequenced was formalin-fixed, paraffin-embedded tissue. The source of these receptors is a male donor with melanoma. The CDR3 runs from the conserved cysteine through the conserved F or W. D genes are given only for firm matches. Some rows mark clone size as missing; the rest say once, few, many or name a class of expanded clone.

v_call	j_call	d_call	clone_size	cdr3_nt	cdr3_aa
TRBV7-2	TRBJ2-3	TRBD2	few	TGTGCCAGCAGTGACCATAGCGGGAGGAGGGCAGATACGCAGTATTTT	CASSDHSGRRADTQYF
TRBV12-3/TRBV12-4	TRBJ2-7	-	-	TGTGCCAGCAGTTTCGGCTACTCCTACGAGCAGTACTTC	CASSFGYSYEQYF
TRBV12-1	TRBJ2-3	-	medium-sized	TGTGCCAGCAGCGGAGGACAGGGGGGACCGGATACGCAGTATTTT	CASSGGQGGPDTQYF
TRBV6-5	TRBJ2-5	-	-	TGTGCCAGCAGTCCCTACAGGGATGAGGGGACCCAGTACTTC	CASSPYRDEGTQYF
TRBV3-1/TRBV3-2	TRBJ2-7	TRBD2	few	TGTGCCAGCAGCCAAGTACCTAGCGGCTCCTACGAGCAGTACTTC	CASSQVPSGSYEQYF
TRBV24-1	TRBJ2-1	-	-	TGTGCCACCAGTGATTCGGACAGCCTTTCGTTCGATGAGCAGTTCTTC	CATSDSDSLSFDEQFF
TRBV5-1	TRBJ1-1	-	-	TGCGCCAGCAGCTTGGAAGGGACCATGAACACTGAAGCTTTCTTT	CASSLEGTMNTEAFF
TRBV2	TRBJ2-3	-	-	TGTGCCAGCAAGGACTACTACGCGCAGTATTTT	CASKDYYAQYF
TRBV10-2	TRBJ2-3	TRBD2	once	TGCGCCAGCAGCCTTTCCTACCTAGCGGGGGGCACAGATACGCAGTATTTT	CASSLSYLAGGTDTQYF
TRBV27	TRBJ2-2	-	-	TGTGCCAGCAGCCCCGAAAACAACCCCAAGGCCGGGGAGCTGTTTTTT	CASSPENNPKAGELFF
TRBV6-6	TRBJ2-1	-	-	TGTGCCAGCAGTTACGGGGCGGGTAGCTCCTACAATGAGCAGTTCTTC	CASSYGAGSSYNEQFF
TRBV28	TRBJ2-1	TRBD2	once	TGTGCCAGCAGTTTCGGAGCGACGGTTTCTCTTAGCGGGTCCTACAATGAGCAGTTCTTC	CASSFGATVSLSGSYNEQFF
TRBV7-9	TRBJ2-1	TRBD1	once	TGTGCCAGCAGCCGATTCGACAGGGGGCCTTACAATGAGCAGTTCTTC	CASSRFDRGPYNEQFF
TRBV2	TRBJ1-5	-	-	TGTGCCAGCAGTGACGGCGGTCAGCCCCAGCATTTT	CASSDGGQPQHF
TRBV19	TRBJ1-2	TRBD1	-	TGTGCCAGTAGGGGGACAGCAAGAGATGGCTACACCTTC	CASRGTARDGYTF
TRBV10-3	TRBJ1-1	-	-	TGTGCCATCAGTGAGTCGGGGACTATAGAAGCTTTCTTT	CAISESGTIEAFF
TRBV30	TRBJ1-2	-	-	TGTGCCTGGAGTGTTCAGGGAATAGTGAATGGCTACACCTTC	CAWSVQGIVNGYTF
TRBV15	TRBJ1-4	-	-	TGTGCCACCAGCAGAGAGGTGGGTGAAAAACTGTTTTTT	CATSREVGEKLFF
TRBV7-2	TRBJ1-4	-	few	TGTGCCAGCAGCTCCACCGTGGGGGCTAATGAAAAACTGTTTTTT	CASSSTVGANEKLFF
TRBV19	TRBJ2-1	-	once	TGTGCCAGTAGTATAGGCGCATACAATGAGCAGTTCTTC	CASSIGAYNEQFF
TRBV27	TRBJ2-1	TRBD2	-	TGTGCCAGCAGTTTCAGTTCCGGGAGGCCCGGGCCCGACAATGAGCAGTTCTTC	CASSFSSGRPGPDNEQFF
TRBV3-1/TRBV3-2	TRBJ1-5	-	-	TGTGCCAGCAGCCAAGCTGGAAGGAATCAGCCCCAGCATTTT	CASSQAGRNQPQHF
TRBV3-1/TRBV3-2	TRBJ1-2	-	-	TGTGCCAGCAGCCAACAGGGAGGGGAAGGCTACACCTTC	CASSQQGGEGYTF
TRBV7-6	TRBJ2-7	-	-	TGTGCCAGCAGCTTCGGGGGATGGGGGTCCGAGCAGTACTTC	CASSFGGWGSEQYF
TRBV3-1/TRBV3-2	TRBJ2-1	-	-	TGTGCCAGCAGCCAAGATTGGACGGGTGAGCAGTTCTTC	CASSQDWTGEQFF
TRBV20-1	TRBJ2-1	-	-	TGCAGTGCTTACTACAATGAGCAGTTCTTC	CSAYYNEQFF
TRBV21-1	TRBJ2-7	-	-	TGTGCCAGCAGCATCGGACTAGCGGGACAGTACGAGCAGTACTTC	CASSIGLAGQYEQYF
TRBV6-5	TRBJ2-1	TRBD2	-	TGTGCCACCGGACTAGCCGACTACAATGAGCAGTTCTTC	CATGLADYNEQFF
TRBV5-4	TRBJ2-2	TRBD1	-	TGTGCCAGCAGCCGCGGGACAGGGAACACCGGGGAGCTGTTTTTT	CASSRGTGNTGELFF
TRBV11-1	TRBJ2-2	-	-	TGTGCCAGCAGCTTAGGGTGGGAAAGGGCCGGGGAGCTGTTTTTT	CASSLGWERAGELFF
TRBV2	TRBJ1-6	-	-	TGTGCCAGCAGTGAATACCGGGCACATAGGGTTTCACCCCTCCACTTT	CASSEYRAHRVSPLHF
TRBV2	TRBJ2-3	-	-	TGTGCCAGCAGTGAGGGGTGGGCTCAGTATTTT	CASSEGWAQYF
TRBV12-3/TRBV12-4	TRBJ1-2	-	-	TGTGCCAGCAGTTTATCTTCGGACTATGGCTACACCTTC	CASSLSSDYGYTF
TRBV28	TRBJ2-2	TRBD2	-	TGTGCCAGCAGTGGGAGGGGTACGAACACCGGGGAGCTGTTTTTT	CASSGRGTNTGELFF
TRBV7-2	TRBJ2-4	-	once	TGTGCCAGCAGCCGGGACATTAACATTCAGTACTTC	CASSRDINIQYF
TRBV3-1/TRBV3-2	TRBJ2-3	TRBD2	-	TGTGCCAGCAGCCCCCGGTGGGCGGGAGGGGCAGATACGCAGTATTTT	CASSPRWAGGADTQYF
TRBV3-1/TRBV3-2	TRBJ1-6	-	-	TGTGCCAGCAGCCAAGATTACCGTTCACCCCTCCACTTT	CASSQDYRSPLHF
TRBV15	TRBJ2-3	-	-	TGTGCCACCAGCACTGGGGCCCGCACAGATACGCAGTATTTT	CATSTGARTDTQYF
TRBV7-8	TRBJ1-1	TRBD1	-	TGTGCCAGCAGCTCAGGACAGGGGAACACTGAAGCTTTCTTT	CASSSGQGNTEAFF
TRBV7-3	TRBJ2-3	TRBD1	-	TGTGCCAGCAGCTTAGGAGACAGGGAGATAGATACGCAGTATTTT	CASSLGDREIDTQYF
TRBV2	TRBJ2-5	-	-	TGTGCCAGCAGTGAATTCGGGGGTAGCGGAACACAAGAGACCCAGTACTTC	CASSEFGGSGTQETQYF
TRBV7-6	TRBJ2-1	-	once	TGTGCCAGCAGCTTAGAACTTTCTCACCACAGCTCCTACAATGAGCAGTTCTTC	CASSLELSHHSSYNEQFF
TRBV19	TRBJ2-7	TRBD1	-	TGTGCCAGTAGGCCGGGACAGGGGTCCTACGAGCAGTACTTC	CASRPGQGSYEQYF
TRBV4-2	TRBJ2-3	-	few	TGTGCCAGCAGCGCACAGGGTGGAGATACGCAGTATTTT	CASSAQGGDTQYF
TRBV7-3	TRBJ2-3	TRBD1	-	TGTGCCAGCAGCTTACGTGTGGGGACAGGCACAGATACGCAGTATTTT	CASSLRVGTGTDTQYF
TRBV5-6	TRBJ2-7	-	-	TGTGCCAGCAGCTTGAACGGTGCGGGCTTCTCCTACGAGCAGTACTTC	CASSLNGAGFSYEQYF
TRBV5-6	TRBJ1-5	-	-	TGTGCCAGCAGTGCCAGGGGATTGGGGGCCAGTCAGCCCCAGCATTTT	CASSARGLGASQPQHF
TRBV20-1	TRBJ2-7	-	-	TGCAGTGCTAGTCGGTTCACCCCGCAATACGAGCAGTACTTC	CSASRFTPQYEQYF